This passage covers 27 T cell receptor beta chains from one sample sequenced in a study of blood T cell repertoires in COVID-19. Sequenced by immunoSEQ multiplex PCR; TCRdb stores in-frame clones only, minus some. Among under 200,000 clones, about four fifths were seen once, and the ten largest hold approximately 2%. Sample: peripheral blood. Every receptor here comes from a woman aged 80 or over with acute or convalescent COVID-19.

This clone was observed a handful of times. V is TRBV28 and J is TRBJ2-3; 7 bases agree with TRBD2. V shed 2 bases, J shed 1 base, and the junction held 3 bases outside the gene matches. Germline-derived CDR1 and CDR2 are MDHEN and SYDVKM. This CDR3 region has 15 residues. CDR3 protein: CASSLPTSGTDTQYF. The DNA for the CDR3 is TGTGCCAGCAGTTTACCCACTAGCGGCACAGATACGCAGTATTTT.

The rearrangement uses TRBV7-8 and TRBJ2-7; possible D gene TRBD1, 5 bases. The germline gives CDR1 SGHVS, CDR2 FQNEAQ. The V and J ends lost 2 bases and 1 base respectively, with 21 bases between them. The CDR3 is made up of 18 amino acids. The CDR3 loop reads CASSLFWGYPDGSYEQYF. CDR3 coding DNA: TGTGCCAGCAGCTTATTCTGGGGCTACCCAGACGGGTCCTACGAGCAGTACTTC.

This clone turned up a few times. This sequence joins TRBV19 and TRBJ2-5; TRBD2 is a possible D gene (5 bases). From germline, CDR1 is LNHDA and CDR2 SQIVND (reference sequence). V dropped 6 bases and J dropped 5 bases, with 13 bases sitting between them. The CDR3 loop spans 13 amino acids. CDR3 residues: CASSELVGETQYF. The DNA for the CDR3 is TGTGCCAGTAGCGAACTAGTGGGGGAGACCCAGTACTTC.

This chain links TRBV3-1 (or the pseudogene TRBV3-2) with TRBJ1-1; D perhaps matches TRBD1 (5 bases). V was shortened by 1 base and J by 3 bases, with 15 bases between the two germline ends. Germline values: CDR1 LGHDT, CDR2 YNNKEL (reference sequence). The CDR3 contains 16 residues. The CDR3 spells CASSQGTAGYYTEAFF. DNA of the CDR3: TGTGCCAGCAGCCAAGGGACGGCAGGGTACTACACTGAAGCTTTCTTT.

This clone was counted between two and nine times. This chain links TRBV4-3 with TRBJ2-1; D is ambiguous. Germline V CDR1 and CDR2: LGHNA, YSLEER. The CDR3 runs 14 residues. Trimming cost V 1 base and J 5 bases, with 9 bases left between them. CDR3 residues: CASSQVVRDNEQFF. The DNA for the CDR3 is TGCGCCAGCAGCCAAGTCGTTCGAGACAATGAGCAGTTCTTC.

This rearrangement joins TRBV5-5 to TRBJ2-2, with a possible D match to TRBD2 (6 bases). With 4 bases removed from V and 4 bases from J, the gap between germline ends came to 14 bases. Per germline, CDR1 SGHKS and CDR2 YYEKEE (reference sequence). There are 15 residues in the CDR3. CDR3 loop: CASSHGSGFTGELFF. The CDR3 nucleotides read TGTGCCAGCAGCCATGGAAGCGGGTTCACCGGGGAGCTGTTTTTT.

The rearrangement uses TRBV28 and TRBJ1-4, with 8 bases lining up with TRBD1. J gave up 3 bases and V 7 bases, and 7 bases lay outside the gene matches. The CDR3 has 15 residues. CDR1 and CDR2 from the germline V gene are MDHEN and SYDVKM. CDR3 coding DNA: TGTGCCAGCACCTTGGGGACAGGTGCTAATGAAAAACTGTTTTTT. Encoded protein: CASTLGTGANEKLFF.

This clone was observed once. CDR3 nucleotide sequence: TGTGCCAGCAGCCTAGGGACTAGCGGGAGGGGTGAGCAGTTCTTC. This codes for CASSLGTSGRGEQFF. This chain connects TRBV11-3 to TRBJ2-1; TRBD2 matches at 16 bases. The J segment lost 9 bases and the V segment lost 5 bases, leaving 4 bases of the junction unmatched. Germline V gene data show CDR1 as SGHNT and CDR2 as YENEEA. The CDR3 runs 15 residues. The full variable domain, with the rest looked up from reference TRBV11-3 and TRBJ2-1, is EAGVVQSPRYKIIEKKQPVAFWCNPISGHNTLYWYLQNLGQGPELLIRYENEEAVDDSQLPKDRFSAERLKGVDSTLKIQPAELGDSAVYLCASSLGTSGRGEQFFGPGTRLTVL.

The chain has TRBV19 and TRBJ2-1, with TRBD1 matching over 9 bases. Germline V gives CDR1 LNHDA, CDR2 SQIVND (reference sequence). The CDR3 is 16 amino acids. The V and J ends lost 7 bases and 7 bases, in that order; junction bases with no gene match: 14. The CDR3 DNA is TGTGCCAGTATCGGAGTGGGGACAGGGCTATCGAATGAGCAGTTCTTC. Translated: CASIGVGTGLSNEQFF.

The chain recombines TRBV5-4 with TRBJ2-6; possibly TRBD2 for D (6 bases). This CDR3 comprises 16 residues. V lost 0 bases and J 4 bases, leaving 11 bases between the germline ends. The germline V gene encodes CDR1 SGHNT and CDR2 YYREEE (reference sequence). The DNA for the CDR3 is TGTGCCAGCAGCTTGGACGGGGGAAGAGGGGCCAACGTCCTGACTTTC. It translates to CASSLDGGRGANVLTF.

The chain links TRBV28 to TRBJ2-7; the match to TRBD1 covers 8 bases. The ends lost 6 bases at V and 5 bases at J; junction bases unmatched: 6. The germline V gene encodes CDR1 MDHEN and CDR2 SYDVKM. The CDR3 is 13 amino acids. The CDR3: CASRVQGEDEQYF. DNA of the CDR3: TGTGCCAGCAGGGTACAGGGGGAGGACGAGCAGTACTTC.

Here the CDR3 reads CARDRDNQETQYF. The CDR3 DNA reads TGTGCCAGGGACCGGGACAACCAAGAGACCCAGTACTTC. The rearrangement links TRBV2 to TRBJ2-5; possible D gene TRBD1, 6 bases. Germline V gene data show CDR1 as SNHLY and CDR2 as FYNNEI. Trimming cost V 9 bases and J 0 bases, with 11 bases left between them. This CDR3 is built from 13 residues.

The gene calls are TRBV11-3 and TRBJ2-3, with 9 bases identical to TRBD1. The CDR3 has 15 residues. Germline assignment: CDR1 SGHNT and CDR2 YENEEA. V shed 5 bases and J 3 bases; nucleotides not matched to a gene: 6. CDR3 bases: TGTGCCAGCAGCCGGGGACAGGGAGCAACAGATACGCAGTATTTT. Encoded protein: CASSRGQGATDTQYF.

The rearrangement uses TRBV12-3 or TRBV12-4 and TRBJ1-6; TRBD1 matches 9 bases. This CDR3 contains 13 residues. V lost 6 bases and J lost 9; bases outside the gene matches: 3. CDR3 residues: CASRGQGVSPLHF. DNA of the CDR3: TGTGCCAGCAGGGGACAGGGAGTTTCACCCCTCCACTTT.

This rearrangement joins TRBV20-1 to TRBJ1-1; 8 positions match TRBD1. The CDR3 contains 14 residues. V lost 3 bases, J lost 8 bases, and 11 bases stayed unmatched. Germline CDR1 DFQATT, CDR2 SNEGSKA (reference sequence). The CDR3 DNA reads TGCAGTGCTAGTACCGGGACAGGCCGTACCGAAGCTTTCTTT. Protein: CSASTGTGRTEAFF.

CDR3 residues: CASSVAGRRSYGYTF. For the CDR3, the DNA is TGTGCCAGCAGCGTAGCAGGCAGGCGTTCCTATGGCTACACCTTC. This chain uses TRBV9 with TRBJ1-2; D remains unclear. In germline, CDR1 is SGDLS, CDR2 YYNGEE. Trimming cost V 0 bases and J 4 bases, with 13 bases left between them. The CDR3 is 15 residues long.

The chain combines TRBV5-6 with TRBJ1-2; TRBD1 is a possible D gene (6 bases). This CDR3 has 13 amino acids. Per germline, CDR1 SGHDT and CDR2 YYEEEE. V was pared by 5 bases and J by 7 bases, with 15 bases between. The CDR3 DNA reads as TGTGCCAGCAGTCGTCAGGGGTTGGGTGGCTACACCTTC. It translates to CASSRQGLGGYTF. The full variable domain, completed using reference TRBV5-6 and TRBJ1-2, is DAGVTQSPTHLIKTRGQQVTLRCSPKSGHDTVSWYQQALGQGPQFIFQYYEEEERQRGNFPDRFSGHQFPNYSSELNVNALLLGDSALYLCASSRQGLGGYTFGSGTRLTVV.

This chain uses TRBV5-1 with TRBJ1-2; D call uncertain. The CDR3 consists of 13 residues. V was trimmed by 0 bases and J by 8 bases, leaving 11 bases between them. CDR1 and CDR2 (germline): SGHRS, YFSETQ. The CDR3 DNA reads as TGCGCCAGCAGCTTGGTGGAGGGAGGCGGCTACACCTTC. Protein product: CASSLVEGGGYTF.

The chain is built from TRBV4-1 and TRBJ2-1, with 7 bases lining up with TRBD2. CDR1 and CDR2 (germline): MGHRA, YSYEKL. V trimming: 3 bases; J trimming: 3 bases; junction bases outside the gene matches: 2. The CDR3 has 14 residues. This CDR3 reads CASSQRGIYNEQFF. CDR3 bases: TGCGCCAGCAGCCAGCGGGGGATCTACAATGAGCAGTTCTTC.

In nucleotides, the CDR3 is TGTGCCAGCAGGGGTCGTGGGCTCACCGGGGAGCTGTTTTTT. It is translated as CASRGRGLTGELFF. The gene calls are TRBV3-1 (or the pseudogene TRBV3-2) and TRBJ2-2; D gene unclear. V was trimmed by 6 bases and J by 4 bases, leaving 12 bases between them. The CDR3 is made up of 14 amino acids. Germline CDR1 LGHDT, CDR2 YNNKEL (reference sequence).

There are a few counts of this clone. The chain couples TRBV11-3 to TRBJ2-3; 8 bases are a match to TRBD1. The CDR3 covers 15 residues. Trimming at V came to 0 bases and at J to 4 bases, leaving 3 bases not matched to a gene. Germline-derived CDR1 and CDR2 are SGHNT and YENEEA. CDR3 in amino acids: CASSLDPTGADTQYF. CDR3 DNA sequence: TGTGCCAGCAGCTTAGATCCGACAGGGGCAGATACGCAGTATTTT.

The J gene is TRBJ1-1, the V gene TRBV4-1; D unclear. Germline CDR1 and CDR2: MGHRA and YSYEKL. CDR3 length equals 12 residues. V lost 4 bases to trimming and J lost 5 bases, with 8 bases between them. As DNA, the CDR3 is TGCGCCAGCAGCCGCGGTTTGACTGAAGCTTTCTTT. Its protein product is CASSRGLTEAFF.

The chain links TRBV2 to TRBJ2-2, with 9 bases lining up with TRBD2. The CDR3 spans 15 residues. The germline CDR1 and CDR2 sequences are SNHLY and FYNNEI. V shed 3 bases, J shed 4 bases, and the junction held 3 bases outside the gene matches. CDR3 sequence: CASSETSGTTGELFF. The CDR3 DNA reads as TGTGCCAGCAGTGAGACTAGCGGAACCACCGGGGAGCTGTTTTTT.

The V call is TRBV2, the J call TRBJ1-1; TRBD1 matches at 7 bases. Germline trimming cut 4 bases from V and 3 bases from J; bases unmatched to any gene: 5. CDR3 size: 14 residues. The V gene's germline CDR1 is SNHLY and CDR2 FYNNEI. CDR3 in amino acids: CASSGDRLDTEAFF. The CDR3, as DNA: TGTGCCAGCAGTGGGGACAGACTTGACACTGAAGCTTTCTTT. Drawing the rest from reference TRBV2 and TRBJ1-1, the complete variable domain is EPEVTQTPSHQVTQMGQEVILRCVPISNHLYFYWYRQILGQKVEFLVSFYNNEISEKSEIFDDQFSVERPDGSNFTLKIRSTKLEDSAMYFCASSGDRLDTEAFFGQGTRLTVV.

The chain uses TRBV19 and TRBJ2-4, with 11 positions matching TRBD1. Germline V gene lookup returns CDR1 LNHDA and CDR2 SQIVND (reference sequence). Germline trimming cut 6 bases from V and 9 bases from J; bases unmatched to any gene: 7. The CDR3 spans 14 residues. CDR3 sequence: CASSPDRGRAIQYF. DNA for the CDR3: TGTGCCAGTAGCCCGGACAGGGGGCGGGCCATTCAGTACTTC.

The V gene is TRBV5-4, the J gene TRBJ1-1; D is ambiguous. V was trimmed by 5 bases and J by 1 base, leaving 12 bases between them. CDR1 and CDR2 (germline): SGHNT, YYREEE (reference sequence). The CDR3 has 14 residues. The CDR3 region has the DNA TGTGCCAGCAGAACAGAACTAGGGAACACTGAAGCTTTCTTT. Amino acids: CASRTELGNTEAFF.

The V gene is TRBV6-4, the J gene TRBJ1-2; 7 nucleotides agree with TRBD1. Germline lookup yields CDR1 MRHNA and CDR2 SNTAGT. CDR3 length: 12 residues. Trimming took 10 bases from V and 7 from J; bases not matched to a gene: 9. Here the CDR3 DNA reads TGTGCCACCCAATACAGGGGAGGTGGCTACACCTTC. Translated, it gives CATQYRGGGYTF.